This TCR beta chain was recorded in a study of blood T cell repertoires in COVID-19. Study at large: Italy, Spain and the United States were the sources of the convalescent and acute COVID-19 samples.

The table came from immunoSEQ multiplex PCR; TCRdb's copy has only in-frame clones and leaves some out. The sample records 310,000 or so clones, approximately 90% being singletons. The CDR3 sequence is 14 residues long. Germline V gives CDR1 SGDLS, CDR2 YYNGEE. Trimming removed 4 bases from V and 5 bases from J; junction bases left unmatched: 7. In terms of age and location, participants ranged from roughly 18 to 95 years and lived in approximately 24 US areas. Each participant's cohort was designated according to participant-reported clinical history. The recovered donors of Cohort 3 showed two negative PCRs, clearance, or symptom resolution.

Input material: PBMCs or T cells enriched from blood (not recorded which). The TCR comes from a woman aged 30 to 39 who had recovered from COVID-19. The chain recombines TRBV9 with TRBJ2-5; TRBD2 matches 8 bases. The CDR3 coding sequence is TGTGCCAGCAGCCGAGCGGGAGAAGGGGAGACCCAGTACTTC. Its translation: CASSRAGEGETQYF.